This T cell receptor (beta chain) was captured in a study of blood T cell repertoires in COVID-19. TCRdb's table, derived via immunoSEQ multiplex PCR, lists solely in-frame clones and lacks some. The sample yields more than 200,000 clones, 70% to 90% seen once. This CDR3 contains 15 residues. V was cut by 2 bases and J by 5 bases, with 12 bases left in between. Per the germline V gene, CDR1 is MNHEY and CDR2 is SVGAGI. Sequences were obtained from peripheral blood. The chain is built from TRBV6-5 and TRBJ1-4; no clear D gene. The TCR sequence derives from a man older than 75 with acute or convalescent COVID-19. As DNA, the CDR3 is TGTGCCAGCAGTTACAATCGGGGTCCGAATGAAAAACTGTTTTTT. Translation gives CASSYNRGPNEKLFF.